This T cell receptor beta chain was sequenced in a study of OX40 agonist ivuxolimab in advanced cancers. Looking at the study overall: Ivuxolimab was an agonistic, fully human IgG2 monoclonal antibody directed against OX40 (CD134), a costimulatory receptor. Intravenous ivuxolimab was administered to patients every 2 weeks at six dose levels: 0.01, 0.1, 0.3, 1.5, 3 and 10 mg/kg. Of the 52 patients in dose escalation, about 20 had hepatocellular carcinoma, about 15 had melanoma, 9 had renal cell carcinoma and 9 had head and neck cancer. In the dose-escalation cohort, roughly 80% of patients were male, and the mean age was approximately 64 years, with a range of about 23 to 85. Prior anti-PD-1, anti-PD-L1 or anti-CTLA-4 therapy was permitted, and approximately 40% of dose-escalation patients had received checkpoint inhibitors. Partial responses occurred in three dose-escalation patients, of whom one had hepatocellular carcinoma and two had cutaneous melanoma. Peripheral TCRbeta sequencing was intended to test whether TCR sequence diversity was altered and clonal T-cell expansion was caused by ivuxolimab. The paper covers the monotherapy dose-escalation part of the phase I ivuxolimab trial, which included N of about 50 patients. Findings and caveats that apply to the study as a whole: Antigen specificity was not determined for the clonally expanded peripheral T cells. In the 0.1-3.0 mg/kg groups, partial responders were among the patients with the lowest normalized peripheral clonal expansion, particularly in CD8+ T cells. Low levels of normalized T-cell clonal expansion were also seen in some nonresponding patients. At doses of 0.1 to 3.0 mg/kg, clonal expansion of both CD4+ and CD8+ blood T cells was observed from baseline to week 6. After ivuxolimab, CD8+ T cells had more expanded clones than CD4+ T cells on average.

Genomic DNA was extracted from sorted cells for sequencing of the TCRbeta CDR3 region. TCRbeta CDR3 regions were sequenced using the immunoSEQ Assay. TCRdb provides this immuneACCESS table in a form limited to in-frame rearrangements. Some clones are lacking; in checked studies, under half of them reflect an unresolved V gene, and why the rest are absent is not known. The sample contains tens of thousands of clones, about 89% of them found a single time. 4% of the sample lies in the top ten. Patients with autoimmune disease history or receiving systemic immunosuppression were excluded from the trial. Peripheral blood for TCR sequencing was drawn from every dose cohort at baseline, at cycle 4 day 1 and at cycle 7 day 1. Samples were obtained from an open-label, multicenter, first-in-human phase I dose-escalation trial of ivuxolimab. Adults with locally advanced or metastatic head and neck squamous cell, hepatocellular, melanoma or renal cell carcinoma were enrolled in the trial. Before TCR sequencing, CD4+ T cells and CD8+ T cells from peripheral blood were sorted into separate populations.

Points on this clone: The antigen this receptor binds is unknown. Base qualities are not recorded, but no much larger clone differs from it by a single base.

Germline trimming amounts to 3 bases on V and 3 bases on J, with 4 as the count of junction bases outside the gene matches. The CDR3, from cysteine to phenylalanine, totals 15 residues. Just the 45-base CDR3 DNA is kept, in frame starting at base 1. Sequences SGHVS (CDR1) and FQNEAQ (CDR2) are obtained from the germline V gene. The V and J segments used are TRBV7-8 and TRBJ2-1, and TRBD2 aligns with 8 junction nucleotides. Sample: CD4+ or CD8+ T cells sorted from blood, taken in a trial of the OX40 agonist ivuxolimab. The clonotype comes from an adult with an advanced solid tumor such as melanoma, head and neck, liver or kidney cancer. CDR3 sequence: CASSFSLAGYNEQFF. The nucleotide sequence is TGTGCCAGCAGCTTCTCTCTAGCGGGCTACAATGAGCAGTTCTTC.